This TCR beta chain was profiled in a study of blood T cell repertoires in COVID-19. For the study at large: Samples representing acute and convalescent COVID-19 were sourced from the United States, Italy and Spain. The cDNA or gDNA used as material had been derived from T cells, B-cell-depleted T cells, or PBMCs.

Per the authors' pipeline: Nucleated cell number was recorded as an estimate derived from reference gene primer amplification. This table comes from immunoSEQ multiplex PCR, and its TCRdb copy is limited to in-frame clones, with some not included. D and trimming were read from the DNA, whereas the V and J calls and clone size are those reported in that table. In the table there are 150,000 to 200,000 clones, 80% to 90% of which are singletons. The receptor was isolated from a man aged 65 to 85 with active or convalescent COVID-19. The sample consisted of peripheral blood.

CDR3 DNA sequence: TGTGCCAGCAGTCGGGACAGGGGAACGACGAACACTGAAGCTTTCTTT. This translates into CASSRDRGTTNTEAFF. This rearrangement joins TRBV6-6 to TRBJ1-1, with 10 bases aligning to TRBD1. V was clipped by 5 bases and J by 1 base; unmatched bases: 7. The CDR3 is 16 amino acids. Per the germline V gene, CDR1 is MNHNY and CDR2 is SVGAGI (reference sequence).